A single sample gave rise to the 16 T cell receptor beta chains below, sequenced in a study of neurological immune-mediated disorders. TCRdb passed the 5' RACE reads through MiXCR, listing each CDR3 protein once. The table shows under 80,000 distinct CDR3 sequences, with 13% to 15% occurring only once. The sample was PBMCs. Every receptor here comes from a woman between 45 and 65 years old in good health.

The chain joins TRBV20-1 to TRBJ2-7; a weak D match, TRBD2 (6 bases). This CDR3 has 15 amino acids. V dropped 3 bases and J dropped 5 bases, with 20 bases sitting between them. Germline CDR1 DFQATT, CDR2 SNEGSKA (reference sequence). CDR3 sequence (DNA): TGCAGTGCTAGTTCCGTCGGAGGGCCGAGCGACGAGCAGTACTTC. This encodes CSASSVGGPSDEQYF.

This clonotype was recorded at least ten times. This chain links TRBV2 with TRBJ1-1; the match to TRBD1 covers 8 bases. Trimming at V came to 6 bases and at J to 4 bases, leaving 1 base not matched to a gene. The CDR3 loop spans 12 amino acids. Per the germline V gene, CDR1 is SNHLY and CDR2 is FYNNEI. The CDR3: CASSGQGTEAFF. The CDR3 DNA is TGTGCCAGCAGCGGACAGGGCACTGAAGCTTTCTTT.

Note on this clonotype: The germline gene is not matched at one end of the junction; a read error may be the cause. The chain has TRBV11-3 and TRBJ1-2; D is uncertain. This CDR3 contains 13 residues. CDR1 SGHNT and CDR2 YENEEA come from the germline V gene. CDR3 amino acids: CASSSRTDYCYTF. The CDR3 bases are TGTGCCAGCAGCTCGCGTACAGACTATTGCTACACCTTC.

This clonotype was seen repeatedly, ten times or more. The rearrangement uses TRBV15 and TRBJ2-7; maybe TRBD1 (5 bases). The CDR3 consists of 17 residues. V was cut by 5 bases and J by 2 bases, with 22 bases left in between. Looked up from germline, CDR1 is LNHNV and CDR2 is YYDKDF (reference sequence). CDR3 amino acids: CATSSDFDSHLPYEQYF. The CDR3 DNA follows: TGTGCCACCAGCTCCGACTTTGACAGCCACCTTCCCTACGAGCAGTACTTC.

This clonotype was observed at least ten times. V and J are TRBV9 and TRBJ1-6, with TRBD1 matching 7 bases. Unmatched junction bases numbered 7, after V lost 0 bases and J lost 10 bases. Germline CDR1 and CDR2: SGDLS and YYNGEE. This CDR3 has 15 residues. CDR3 sequence reads: CASSVGQGKGSPLHF. Written as DNA, the CDR3 is TGTGCCAGCAGCGTAGGACAGGGCAAGGGGTCACCCCTCCACTTT.

This clonotype showed up many times. The V call is TRBV6-1, the J call TRBJ1-1; D gene ambiguous. The CDR3 is 14 residues long. Trimming took 6 bases from V and 1 from J, leaving 12 bases between them. The germline gives CDR1 MNHNS, CDR2 SASEGT. This CDR3 reads CASRPSGWNTEAFF. In nucleotides, the CDR3 is TGTGCCAGCAGACCATCGGGCTGGAACACTGAAGCTTTCTTT.

The table lists this clonotype with many counts. V usage is TRBV6-6 and J usage is TRBJ2-7, with TRBD1 matching 7 bases. Trimming cost V 8 bases and J 2 bases; bases outside gene matches: 6. Germline V gene sequence: CDR1 MNHNY, CDR2 SVGAGI (reference sequence). This CDR3 is built from 13 residues. The CDR3: CASGTDTAYEQYF. The CDR3, as DNA: TGTGCCAGCGGGACAGACACTGCCTACGAGCAGTACTTC.

This clonotype was found many times. Here the CDR3 reads CATSREGLVLARTDTQYF. CDR3 DNA: TGTGCCACCAGCAGAGAGGGACTAGTGTTGGCACGAACAGATACGCAGTATTTT. The rearrangement links TRBV15 to TRBJ2-3; 8 bases map to TRBD2. CDR3 length equals 18 residues. V gave up 0 bases and J gave up 3 bases; unmatched junction bases: 11. Germline lookup yields CDR1 LNHNV and CDR2 YYDKDF (reference sequence).

V usage is TRBV7-9 and J usage is TRBJ1-1, with a tentative D call TRBD1 (5 bases). Trimming took off 6 bases at V and 3 bases at J, with 17 bases between the two ends. This CDR3 has 15 amino acids. CDR1 is SEHNR, CDR2 FQNEAQ, per germline (reference sequence). CDR3 in DNA: TGTGCCAGCAGTCCGGGACGGGTCCCTGACACTGAAGCTTTCTTT. Protein product: CASSPGRVPDTEAFF.

This clonotype was seen ten or more times. The chain links TRBV5-1 to TRBJ2-7; D remains ambiguous. The CDR3 consists of 12 residues. Germline V gives CDR1 SGHRS, CDR2 YFSETQ. V gave up 0 bases and J gave up 2 bases, with 3 bases separating them. CDR3 loop: CASSLETYEQYF. CDR3 sequence (DNA): TGCGCCAGCAGCTTGGAAACCTACGAGCAGTACTTC.

This clonotype came up many times. CDR3 sequence: CASSLLGVTGELFF. The DNA for the CDR3 is TGTGCCAGCAGCTTATTAGGGGTTACCGGGGAGCTGTTTTTT. This chain joins TRBV7-3 and TRBJ2-2; possibly TRBD1 for D (5 bases). The CDR3 runs 14 residues. Germline CDR1 is SGHTA and CDR2 is FQGTGA. The V gene lost 2 bases and the J gene lost 5 bases, with 9 bases spanning the gap. The complete variable domain, with remaining parts taken from reference TRBV7-3 and TRBJ2-2, reads GAGVSQTPSNKVTEKGKYVELRCDPISGHTALYWYRQSLGQGPEFLIYFQGTGAADDSGLPNDRFFAVRPEGSVSTLKIQRTERGDSAVYLCASSLLGVTGELFFGEGSRLTVL.

This clonotype came up many times. This rearrangement joins TRBV5-1 to TRBJ1-2; D is undetermined. The CDR3 covers 13 residues. Germline assignment: CDR1 SGHRS and CDR2 YFSETQ. V lost 1 base and J 3 bases, leaving 7 bases between the germline ends. CDR3 loop: CASSLTAYYGYTF. In DNA form, the CDR3 reads TGCGCCAGCAGCTTGACAGCCTACTATGGCTACACCTTC.

This clonotype was picked up many times. The V call is TRBV20-1, the J call TRBJ2-1; 10 bases are shared with TRBD2. Germline lookup yields CDR1 DFQATT and CDR2 SNEGSKA (reference sequence). The CDR3 contains 15 residues. Trimming at V came to 0 bases and at J to 5 bases, leaving 4 bases not matched to a gene. CDR3 coding DNA: TGCAGTGCTAGAGATTCGCTAGCGGGAGACAATGAGCAGTTCTTC. Translated: CSARDSLAGDNEQFF.

This clonotype was counted ten times or more. V is TRBV5-1 and J is TRBJ2-3; D perhaps matches TRBD2 (6 bases). CDR1 is SGHRS and CDR2 is YFSETQ in the germline V gene. The ends were cut back, 0 bases at V and 4 bases at J, with 12 bases in the middle. The CDR3 is 15 residues long. The CDR3 DNA follows: TGCGCCAGCAGCTTGGCAGGAGGGGTTGCAGATACGCAGTATTTT. Translated: CASSLAGGVADTQYF.

This clonotype was seen ten or more times. The germline gene is not matched at one end of the junction; a read error may be the cause. This chain links TRBV2 with TRBJ2-2; weak D call: TRBD1 (6 bases). The CDR3 runs to 16 residues. Germline values: CDR1 SNHLY, CDR2 FYNNEI. The CDR3 nucleotides read TGTGCCAACAGTCCTAACCCCGGGACATACACCGGGGAGCTGTTTTTT. Translated: CANSPNPGTYTGELFF. Complete variable domain (other parts from reference TRBV2 and TRBJ2-2): EPEVTQTPSHQVTQMGQEVILRCVPISNHLYFYWYRQILGQKVEFLVSFYNNEISEKSEIFDDQFSVERPDGSNFTLKIRSTKLEDSAMYFCANSPNPGTYTGELFFGEGSRLTVL.

This clonotype has at least ten counts. The chain recombines TRBV7-9 with TRBJ1-5, with 8 bases that match TRBD1. CDR1 is SEHNR and CDR2 is FQNEAQ in the germline V gene (reference sequence). Trimming at V came to 0 bases and at J to 16 bases, leaving 5 bases not matched to a gene. There are 12 residues in the CDR3. CDR3 sequence: CASSLADRVIHF. The CDR3 DNA reads as TGTGCCAGCAGCTTAGCGGACAGGGTAATTCATTTT.